This TCR beta chain was captured by sequencing in a study of blood T cell repertoires in COVID-19. About the study: Sources were T cells, B-cell-depleted T cells, or PBMCs; the material itself was cDNA or gDNA.

Trimming removed 0 bases at V and 9 bases at J, with 18 bases between. This CDR3 contains 15 residues. Germline V gene lookup returns CDR1 SQVTM and CDR2 ANQGSEA. Authors' processing steps: Amplification of reference gene primers was used by the study to estimate nucleated cell counts. Sequencing was performed with immunoSEQ multiplex PCR; in TCRdb, only in-frame clones are kept and a portion is missing. V, J and clone size are taken as reported in that table, and D and trimming were inferred from the DNA itself. Of 150,000 to 160,000 clones listed, approximately 85% are singletons. Seattle participants joined during active infection and were tracked over time.

This chain connects TRBV29-1 to TRBJ2-1; possible D gene TRBD1, 6 bases. Sample: peripheral blood. This TCR was recovered from a man between 60 and 75 years old with COVID-19, enrolled during active disease. The CDR3 spells CSVEDGLEGVGEQFF. Written as DNA, the CDR3 is TGCAGCGTTGAAGATGGTTTAGAGGGGGTAGGTGAGCAGTTCTTC.